This T cell receptor (beta chain) was found in a study of cytomegalovirus exposure and HLA in healthy donors. Points from the study as a whole: The authors later linked a missense DCLRE1C variant to TCR beta V- and J-gene trimming. Among CMV-associated TCR beta chains, most appeared HLA-restricted in a later analysis.

On this clone itself: Its antigen is currently unknown.

Primers included in the PCR were 60 Vbeta and 13 Jbeta primers. Data came from immunoSEQ multiplex PCR; TCRdb stores just in-frame clones and leaves some out. The sample lists 100,000 to 150,000 clones, over 75% occurring once. V was clipped by 4 bases and J by 6 bases, with 10 bases between them. CDR1 is MNHEY, CDR2 SVGAGI, per germline. CDR3 size: 12 residues. Among the donors, all were healthy bone marrow donors. The specimen was PBMCs. The rearrangement joins TRBV6-5 to TRBJ2-7; D ambiguous. The sequence derives from a woman aged 40 to 55 in good health and CMV-seropositive. In nucleotides, the CDR3 is TGTGCCAGCAGTTCCCCCCCCTCCGAGCAGTACTTC. This sequence encodes CASSSPPSEQYF.